This TCR beta chain appears in the sequencing data of a study of T-cell reconstitution after alpha-beta-depleted transplantation in children. Unique molecular identifiers were incorporated during preparation of the TCRbeta library. MiXCR was run by TCRdb on the PCR reads, yielding one entry per CDR3 protein. The sample holds about 340,000 distinct CDR3 sequences, over 9% seen once. The V segment lost 5 bases and the J segment 2 bases; nucleotides outside the gene matches: 5. This CDR3 has 15 amino acids. Germline CDR1 SEHNR, CDR2 FQNEAQ (reference sequence). The V call is TRBV7-9, the J call TRBJ1-4; TRBD1 aligns across 7 bases. The starting material was PBMCs from the stem cell graft donor, obtained from the stem cell graft. The receptor's source is a human donor who donated a stem cell graft to a child with acute lymphoblastic leukemia. CDR3 sequence (DNA): TGTGCCAGCAGCCGACAGGGAACTACTAATGAAAAACTGTTTTTT. Encoded protein: CASSRQGTTNEKLFF.